This T cell receptor (beta chain) was identified in a study of T cell responses to AZD1222 COVID-19 vaccine. General observations from the study: The sample set comprised mostly white British donors with more females, and clonal diversity was possibly underestimated. Unmutated regions of variants are reportedly targeted by nearly half of spike-specific TCRs.

Details on this clone: Its cognate antigen is unknown.

Looked up from germline, CDR1 is SGHRS and CDR2 is YFSETQ. This CDR3 region has 16 residues. V gave up 0 bases and J gave up 3 bases; unmatched junction bases: 9. Using immunoSEQ multiplex PCR, the repertoire was profiled, and TCRdb retains in-frame clones only, with some absent. The profile shows around 120,000 clones, 70% to 90% of them singletons. Second-dose intervals of approximately 4 or approximately 12 weeks were pooled. The receptor's source is an adult who received the AZD1222 COVID-19 vaccine. The source was peripheral blood, collected 28 days after the second AZD1222 dose. The chain employs TRBV5-1 and TRBJ2-7; 7 bases are a match to TRBD1. This CDR3 reads CASSLEFSQGDYEQYF. The CDR3 nucleotides are TGCGCCAGCAGCTTGGAATTTAGTCAGGGGGACTACGAGCAGTACTTC.